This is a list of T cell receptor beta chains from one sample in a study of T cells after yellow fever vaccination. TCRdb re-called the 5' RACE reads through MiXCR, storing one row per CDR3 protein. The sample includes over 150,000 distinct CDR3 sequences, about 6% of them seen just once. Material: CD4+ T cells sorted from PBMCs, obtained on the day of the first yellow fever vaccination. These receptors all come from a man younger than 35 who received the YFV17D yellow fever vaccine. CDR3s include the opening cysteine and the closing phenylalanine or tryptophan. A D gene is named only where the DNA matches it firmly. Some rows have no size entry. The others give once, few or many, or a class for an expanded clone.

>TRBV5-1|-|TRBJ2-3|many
CASKKGEWNTDTQYF
TGCGCCAGCAAAAAGGGTGAATGGAACACAGATACGCAGTATTTT
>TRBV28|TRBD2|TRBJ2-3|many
CASSGTSGGQDTQYF
TGTGCCAGCAGCGGGACTAGCGGGGGACAAGATACGCAGTATTTT
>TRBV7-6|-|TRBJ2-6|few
CASSLGVGGSHSGANVLTF
TGTGCCAGCAGCTTAGGAGTGGGGGGATCCCACTCTGGGGCCAACGTCCTGACTTTC
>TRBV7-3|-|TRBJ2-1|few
CASSLGRSEVGEQFF
TGTGCCAGCAGCTTAGGGCGCTCCGAGGTTGGGGAGCAGTTCTTC
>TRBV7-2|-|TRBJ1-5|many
CASSFLGIDQPQHF
TGTGCCAGCAGCTTTCTTGGCATAGATCAGCCCCAGCATTTT
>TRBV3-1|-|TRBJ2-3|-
CASSPRQGRDTDTLYF
TGTGCCAGCAGCCCCCGGCAGGGTCGGGACACAGATACGCTGTATTTT
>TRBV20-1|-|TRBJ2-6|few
CSARAAPASGANVLTF
TGCAGTGCTAGGGCGGCCCCGGCTTCTGGGGCCAACGTCCTGACTTTC
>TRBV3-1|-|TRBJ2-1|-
CASSRGPLYCYNEQFF
TGTGCCAGCAGCCGCGGGCCACTCTACTGCTACAATGAGCAGTTCTTC
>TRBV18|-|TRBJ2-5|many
CASSWTRGKETQYF
TGTGCCAGCTCATGGACCCGGGGGAAAGAGACCCAGTACTTC
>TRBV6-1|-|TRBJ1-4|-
CASGAGGNEKLFF
TGTGCCAGCGGAGCGGGCGGTAATGAAAAACTGTTTTTT
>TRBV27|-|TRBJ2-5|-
CASRRSKKGETQYF
TGTGCCAGCAGGAGGTCGAAAAAGGGAGAGACCCAGTACTTC
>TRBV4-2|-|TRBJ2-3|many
CASRDGGGLLTDTQYF
TGTGCCAGCAGGGACGGCGGGGGCCTCCTCACAGATACGCAGTATTTT
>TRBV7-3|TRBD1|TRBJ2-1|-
CASSRTGDANEQFF
TGTGCCAGCAGCCGCACAGGGGACGCCAATGAGCAGTTCTTC
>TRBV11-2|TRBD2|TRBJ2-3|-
CASRHSTSGVTDTQYF
TGTGCCAGCCGCCATTCGACTAGCGGGGTGACAGATACGCAGTATTTT
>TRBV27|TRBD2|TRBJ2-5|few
CASSPPSGTSGKTQYF
TGTGCCAGCAGTCCCCCATCCGGGACTAGCGGGAAGACCCAGTACTTC
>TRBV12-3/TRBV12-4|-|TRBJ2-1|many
CASRPDYYNEQFF
TGTGCCAGCAGACCTGACTATTACAATGAGCAGTTCTTC
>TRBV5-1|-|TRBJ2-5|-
CASSSGTEVETQYF
TGCGCCAGCAGCTCCGGGACGGAGGTGGAGACCCAGTACTTC
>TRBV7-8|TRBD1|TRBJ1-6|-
CASSPRTGLYNSPLHF
TGTGCCAGCAGCCCAAGGACAGGACTCTATAATTCACCCCTCCACTTT
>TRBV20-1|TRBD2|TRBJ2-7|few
CSASLLGGGAWQYF
TGCAGTGCTAGCCTCTTGGGCGGGGGGGCCTGGCAGTACTTC
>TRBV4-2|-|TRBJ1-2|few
CASSQDWVGSPGYTF
TGTGCCAGCAGCCAAGATTGGGTAGGCTCTCCTGGCTACACCTTC
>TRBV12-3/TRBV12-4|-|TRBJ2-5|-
CASSPLGQIQENQYF
TGTGCCAGCAGCCCTCTCGGACAGATCCAAGAGAACCAGTACTTC
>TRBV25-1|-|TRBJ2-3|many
CASSGMGPLTDTQYF
TGTGCCAGCAGTGGTATGGGACCCCTCACAGATACGCAGTATTTT
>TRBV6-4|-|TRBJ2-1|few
CASSEWGPTSYNEQFF
TGTGCCAGCAGTGAATGGGGGCCGACCTCCTACAATGAGCAGTTCTTC
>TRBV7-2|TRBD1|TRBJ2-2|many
CASSLDYRGKGELFF
TGTGCCAGCAGCTTAGACTACAGGGGAAAAGGGGAGCTGTTTTTT
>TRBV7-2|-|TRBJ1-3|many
CASSLQGSSGNTIYF
TGTGCCAGCAGCTTACAGGGGAGCTCTGGAAACACCATATATTTT
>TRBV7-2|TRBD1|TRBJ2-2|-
CASRQGAIGELFF
TGTGCCAGCAGACAGGGGGCAATCGGGGAGCTGTTTTTT
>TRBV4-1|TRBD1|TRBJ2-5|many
CASSQAPGQGSYTQYF
TGCGCCAGCAGCCAAGCCCCGGGACAGGGGTCATACACCCAGTACTTC
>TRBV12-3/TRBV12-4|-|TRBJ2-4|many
CASSGDPGYIQYF
TGTGCCAGCAGTGGGGACCCGGGTTACATTCAGTACTTC
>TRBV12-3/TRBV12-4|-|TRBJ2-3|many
CASTLSSGDTQYF
TGTGCCAGCACCCTCTCCTCGGGGGATACGCAGTATTTT
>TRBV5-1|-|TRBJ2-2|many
CASSDSDTGELFF
TGCGCCAGCAGCGACAGTGACACCGGGGAGCTGTTTTTT
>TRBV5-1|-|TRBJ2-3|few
CASSPAGHPDTQYF
TGCGCCAGCAGCCCGGCCGGACATCCAGATACGCAGTATTTT
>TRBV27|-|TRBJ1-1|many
CASRGFRGMNTEAFF
TGTGCCAGCAGGGGGTTTAGGGGAATGAACACTGAAGCTTTCTTT
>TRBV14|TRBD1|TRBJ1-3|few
CASSQVTAGGYRSGNTIYF
TGTGCCAGCAGCCAAGTAACGGCAGGGGGTTACCGCTCTGGAAACACCATATATTTT
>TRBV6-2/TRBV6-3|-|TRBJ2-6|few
CASCGTGANVLTF
TGTGCCAGCTGTGGTACTGGGGCCAACGTCCTGACTTTC
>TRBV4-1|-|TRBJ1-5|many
CASSQVGGPQHF
TGCGCCAGCAGCCAAGTAGGGGGGCCCCAGCATTTT
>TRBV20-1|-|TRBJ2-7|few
CSALHGAEPYEQYF
TGCAGTGCTCTCCACGGGGCCGAACCCTACGAGCAGTACTTC
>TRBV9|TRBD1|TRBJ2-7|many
CASSVAGTAAYEQYF
TGTGCCAGCAGCGTAGCCGGGACAGCGGCGTACGAGCAGTACTTC
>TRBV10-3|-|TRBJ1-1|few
CAISATSNTEAFF
TGTGCCATCAGTGCAACGAGTAACACTGAAGCTTTCTTT
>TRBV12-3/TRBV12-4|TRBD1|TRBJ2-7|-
CASTRQGPDEQYF
TGTGCCAGCACCCGACAGGGGCCAGACGAGCAGTACTTC
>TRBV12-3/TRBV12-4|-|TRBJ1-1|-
CASSLFWGVSNTEAFF
TGTGCCAGCAGTTTATTTTGGGGAGTCAGCAACACTGAAGCTTTCTTT
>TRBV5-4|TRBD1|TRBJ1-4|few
CASSLFGQGSEKLFF
TGTGCCAGCAGCTTGTTCGGACAGGGGAGTGAAAAACTGTTTTTT
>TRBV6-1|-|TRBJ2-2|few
CASSQSWTGNTGELFF
TGTGCCAGCAGCCAATCGTGGACGGGGAACACCGGGGAGCTGTTTTTT
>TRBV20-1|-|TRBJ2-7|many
CSARGQISSYEQYF
TGCAGTGCTAGAGGACAGATCAGCTCCTACGAGCAGTACTTC
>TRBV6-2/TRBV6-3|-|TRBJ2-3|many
CASSYTPKITTQYF
TGTGCCAGCAGTTACACACCGAAGATAACGACGCAGTATTTT
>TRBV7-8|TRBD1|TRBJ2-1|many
CASSFVGQGWNEQFF
TGTGCCAGCAGTTTCGTGGGACAGGGATGGAATGAGCAGTTCTTC
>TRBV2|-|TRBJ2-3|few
CASTRLYTDTQYF
TGTGCCAGCACCAGACTTTACACAGATACGCAGTATTTT
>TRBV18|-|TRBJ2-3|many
CASSTEDTQYF
TGTGCCAGCTCGACCGAGGATACGCAGTATTTT
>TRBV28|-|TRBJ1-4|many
CASSLWAGANNEKLFF
TGTGCCAGCAGTTTATGGGCAGGGGCCAACAATGAAAAACTGTTTTTT
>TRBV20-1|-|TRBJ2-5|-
CSARASMPSRGVQETQYF
TGCAGTGCTAGAGCCTCAATGCCCAGCCGAGGGGTTCAAGAGACCCAGTACTTC